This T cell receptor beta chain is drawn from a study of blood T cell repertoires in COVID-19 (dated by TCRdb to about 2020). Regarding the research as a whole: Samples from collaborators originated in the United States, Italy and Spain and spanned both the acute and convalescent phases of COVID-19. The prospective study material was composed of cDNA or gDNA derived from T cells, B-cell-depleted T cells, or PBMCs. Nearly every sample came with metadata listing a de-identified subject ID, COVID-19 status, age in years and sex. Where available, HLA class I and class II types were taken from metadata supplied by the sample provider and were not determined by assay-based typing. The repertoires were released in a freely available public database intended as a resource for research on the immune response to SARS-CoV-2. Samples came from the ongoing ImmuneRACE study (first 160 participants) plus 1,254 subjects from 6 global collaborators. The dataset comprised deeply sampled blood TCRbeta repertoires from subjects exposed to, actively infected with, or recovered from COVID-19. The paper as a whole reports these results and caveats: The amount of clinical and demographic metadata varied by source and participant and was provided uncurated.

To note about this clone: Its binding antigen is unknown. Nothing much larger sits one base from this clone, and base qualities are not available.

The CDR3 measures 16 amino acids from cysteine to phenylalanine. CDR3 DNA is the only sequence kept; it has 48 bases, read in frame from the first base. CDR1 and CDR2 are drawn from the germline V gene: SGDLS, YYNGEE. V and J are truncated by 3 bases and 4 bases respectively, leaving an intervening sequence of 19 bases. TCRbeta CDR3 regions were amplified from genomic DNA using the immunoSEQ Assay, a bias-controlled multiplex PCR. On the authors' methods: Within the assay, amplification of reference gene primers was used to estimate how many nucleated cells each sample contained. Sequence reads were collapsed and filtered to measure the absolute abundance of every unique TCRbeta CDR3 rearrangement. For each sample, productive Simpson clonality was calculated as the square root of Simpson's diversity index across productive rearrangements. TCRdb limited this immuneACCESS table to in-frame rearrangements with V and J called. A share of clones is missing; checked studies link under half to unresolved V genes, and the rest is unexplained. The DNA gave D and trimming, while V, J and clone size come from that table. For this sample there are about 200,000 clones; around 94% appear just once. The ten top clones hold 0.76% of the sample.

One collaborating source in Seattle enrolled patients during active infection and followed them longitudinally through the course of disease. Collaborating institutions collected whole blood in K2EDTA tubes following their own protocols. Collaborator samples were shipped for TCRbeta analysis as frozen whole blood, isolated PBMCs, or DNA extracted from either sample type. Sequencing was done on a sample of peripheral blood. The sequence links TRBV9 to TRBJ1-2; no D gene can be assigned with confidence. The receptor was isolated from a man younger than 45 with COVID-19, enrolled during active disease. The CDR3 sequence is CASSADIQSRGYGYTF. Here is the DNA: TGTGCCAGCAGCGCCGACATCCAGAGCCGTGGCTATGGCTACACCTTC.